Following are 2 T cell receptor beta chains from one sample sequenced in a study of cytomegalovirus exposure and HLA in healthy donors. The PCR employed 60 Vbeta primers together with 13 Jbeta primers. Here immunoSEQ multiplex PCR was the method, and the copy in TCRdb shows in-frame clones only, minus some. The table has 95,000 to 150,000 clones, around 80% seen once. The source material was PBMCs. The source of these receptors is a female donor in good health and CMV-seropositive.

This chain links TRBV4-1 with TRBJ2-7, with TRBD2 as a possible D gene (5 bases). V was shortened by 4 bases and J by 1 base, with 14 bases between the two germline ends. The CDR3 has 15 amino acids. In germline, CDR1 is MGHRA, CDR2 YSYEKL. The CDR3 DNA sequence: TGCGCCAGCAGCCCGACTGCGGGCCCTTCCTACGAGCAGTACTTC. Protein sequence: CASSPTAGPSYEQYF.

This chain's CDR3 is CASTGGAKDTQYF. The CDR3 nucleotides are TGTGCCAGCACTGGGGGGGCAAAAGATACGCAGTATTTT. V usage is TRBV28 and J usage is TRBJ2-3, with a possible D match to TRBD2 (7 bases). Germline CDR1 and CDR2: MDHEN and SYDVKM. The CDR3 consists of 13 residues. V lost 7 bases, J lost 5 bases, and 13 bases lay in between.